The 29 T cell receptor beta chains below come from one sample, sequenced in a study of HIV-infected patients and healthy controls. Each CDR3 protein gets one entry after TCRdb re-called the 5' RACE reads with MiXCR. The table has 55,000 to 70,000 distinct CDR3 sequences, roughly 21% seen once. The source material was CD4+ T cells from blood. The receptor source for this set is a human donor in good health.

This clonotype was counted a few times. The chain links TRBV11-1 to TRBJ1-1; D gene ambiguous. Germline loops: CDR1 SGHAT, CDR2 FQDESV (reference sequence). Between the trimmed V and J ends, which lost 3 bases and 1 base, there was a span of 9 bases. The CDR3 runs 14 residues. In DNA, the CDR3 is TGTGCCAGCAGCTTTGAGTCGCGGAACACTGAAGCTTTCTTT. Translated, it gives CASSFESRNTEAFF.

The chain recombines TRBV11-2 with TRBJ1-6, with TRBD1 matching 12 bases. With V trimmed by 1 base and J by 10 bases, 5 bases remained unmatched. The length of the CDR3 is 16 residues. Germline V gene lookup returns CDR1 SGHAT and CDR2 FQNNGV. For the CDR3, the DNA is TGTGCCAGCAGCTTAGGGGCTGGGACAGGGGGCTCACCCCTCCACTTT. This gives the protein CASSLGAGTGGSPLHF.

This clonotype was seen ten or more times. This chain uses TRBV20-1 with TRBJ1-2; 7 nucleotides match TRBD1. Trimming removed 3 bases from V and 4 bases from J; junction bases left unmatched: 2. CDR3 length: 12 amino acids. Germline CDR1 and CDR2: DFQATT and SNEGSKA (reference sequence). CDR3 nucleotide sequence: TGCAGTGCTAGTCGGACAGGCTATGGCTACACCTTC. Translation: CSASRTGYGYTF.

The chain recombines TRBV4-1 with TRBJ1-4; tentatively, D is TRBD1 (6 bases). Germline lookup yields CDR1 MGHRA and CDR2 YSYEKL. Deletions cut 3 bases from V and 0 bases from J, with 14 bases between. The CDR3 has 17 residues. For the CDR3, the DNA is TGCGCCAGCAGCCAGGGAACAGGGATGGCAACTAATGAAAAACTGTTTTTT. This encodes CASSQGTGMATNEKLFF.

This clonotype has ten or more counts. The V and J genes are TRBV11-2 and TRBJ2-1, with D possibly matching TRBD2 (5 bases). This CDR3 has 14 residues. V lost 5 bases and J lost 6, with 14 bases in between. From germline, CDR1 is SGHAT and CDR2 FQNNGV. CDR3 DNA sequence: TGTGCCAGCAGCCCGCTAGCCCAAGTCAATGAGCAGTTCTTC. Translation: CASSPLAQVNEQFF.

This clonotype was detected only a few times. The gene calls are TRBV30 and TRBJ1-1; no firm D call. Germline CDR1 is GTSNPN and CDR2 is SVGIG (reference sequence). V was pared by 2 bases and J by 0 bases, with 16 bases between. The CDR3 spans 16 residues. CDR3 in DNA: TGTGCCTGGAGTAGGCAGAAACCGGGGATGAACACTGAAGCTTTCTTT. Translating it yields CAWSRQKPGMNTEAFF.

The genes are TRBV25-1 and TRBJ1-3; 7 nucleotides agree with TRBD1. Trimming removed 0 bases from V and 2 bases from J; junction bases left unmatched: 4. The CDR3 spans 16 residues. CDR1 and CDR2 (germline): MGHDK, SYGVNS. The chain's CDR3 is CASSEYRQGPGNTIYF. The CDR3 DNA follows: TGTGCCAGCAGTGAATACAGACAGGGACCTGGAAACACCATATATTTT.

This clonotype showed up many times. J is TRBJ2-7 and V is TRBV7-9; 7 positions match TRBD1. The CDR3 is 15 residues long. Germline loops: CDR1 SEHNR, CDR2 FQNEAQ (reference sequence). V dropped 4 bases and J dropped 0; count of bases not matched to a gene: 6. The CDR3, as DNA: TGTGCCAGCAGCTCGGGACAGCGAAGCTCCTACGAGCAGTACTTC. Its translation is CASSSGQRSSYEQYF.

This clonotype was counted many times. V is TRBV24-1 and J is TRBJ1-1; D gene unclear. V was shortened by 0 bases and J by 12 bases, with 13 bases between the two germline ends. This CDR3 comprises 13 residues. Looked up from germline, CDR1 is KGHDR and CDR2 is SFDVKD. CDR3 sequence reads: CATSDLTLGGTFF. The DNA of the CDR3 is TGTGCCACCAGTGATTTGACCCTGGGCGGGACTTTCTTT.

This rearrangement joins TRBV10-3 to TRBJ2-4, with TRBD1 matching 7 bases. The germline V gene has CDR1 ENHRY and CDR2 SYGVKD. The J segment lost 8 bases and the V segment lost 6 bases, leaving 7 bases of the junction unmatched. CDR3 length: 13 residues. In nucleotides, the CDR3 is TGTGCCATCAGCAGGGACAGAGGAGACATTCAGTACTTC. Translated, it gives CAISRDRGDIQYF.

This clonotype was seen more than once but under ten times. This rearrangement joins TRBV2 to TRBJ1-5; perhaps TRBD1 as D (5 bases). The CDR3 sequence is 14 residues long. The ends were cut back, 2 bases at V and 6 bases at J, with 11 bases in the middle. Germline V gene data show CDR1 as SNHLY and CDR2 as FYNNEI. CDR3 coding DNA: TGTGCCAGCAGTGAACAGTCAGGGTTTCAGCCCCAGCATTTT. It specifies CASSEQSGFQPQHF.

The CDR3: CASTMDSRNYGYTF. In nucleotides, the CDR3 is TGTGCCAGCACTATGGACAGCAGAAACTATGGCTACACCTTC. The genes are TRBV6-5 and TRBJ1-2; perhaps TRBD1 as D (6 bases). The V and J ends lost 7 bases and 2 bases respectively, with 14 bases between them. Looked up from germline, CDR1 is MNHEY and CDR2 is SVGAGI. The CDR3 loop spans 14 amino acids.

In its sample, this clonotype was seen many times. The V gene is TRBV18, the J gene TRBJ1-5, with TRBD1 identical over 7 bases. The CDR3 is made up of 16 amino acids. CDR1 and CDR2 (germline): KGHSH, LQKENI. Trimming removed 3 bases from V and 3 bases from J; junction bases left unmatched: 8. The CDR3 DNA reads TGTGCCAGCTCACCGTCTACAGGGGCGCTCAATCAGCCCCAGCATTTT. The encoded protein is CASSPSTGALNQPQHF.

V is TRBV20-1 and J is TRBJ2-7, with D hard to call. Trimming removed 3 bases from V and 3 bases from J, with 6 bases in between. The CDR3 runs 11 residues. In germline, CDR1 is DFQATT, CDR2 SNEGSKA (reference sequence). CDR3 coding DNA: TGCAGTGCTAGCAAGGGCTACGAGCAGTACTTC. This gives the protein CSASKGYEQYF.

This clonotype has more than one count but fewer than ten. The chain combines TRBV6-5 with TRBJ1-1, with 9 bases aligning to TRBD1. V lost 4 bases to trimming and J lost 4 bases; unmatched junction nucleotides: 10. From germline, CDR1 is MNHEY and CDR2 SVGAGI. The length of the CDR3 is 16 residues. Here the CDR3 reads CASSFQSPQGATEAFF. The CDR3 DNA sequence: TGTGCCAGCAGTTTCCAGTCCCCACAGGGGGCCACTGAAGCTTTCTTT.

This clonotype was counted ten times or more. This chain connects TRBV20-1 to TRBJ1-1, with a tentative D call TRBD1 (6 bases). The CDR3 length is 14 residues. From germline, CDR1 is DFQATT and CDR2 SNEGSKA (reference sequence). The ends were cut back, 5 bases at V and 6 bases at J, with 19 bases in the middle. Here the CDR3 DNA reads TGCAGTGCTCTAACCCACAGGGTTTCCTCTGAAGCTTTCTTT. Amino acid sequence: CSALTHRVSSEAFF.

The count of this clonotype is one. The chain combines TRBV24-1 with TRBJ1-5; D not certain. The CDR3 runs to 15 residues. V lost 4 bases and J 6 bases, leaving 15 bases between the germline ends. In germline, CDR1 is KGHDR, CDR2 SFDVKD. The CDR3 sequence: CATSDPRTSGQPQHF. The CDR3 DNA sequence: TGTGCCACCAGTGACCCTAGGACCTCGGGTCAGCCCCAGCATTTT.

The CDR3 protein is CASRTILVPRGTEAFF. The CDR3 coding sequence is TGTGCCAGCAGAACCATCCTGGTCCCCCGAGGCACTGAAGCTTTCTTT. The chain links TRBV6-2 or TRBV6-3 to TRBJ1-1; D unresolved. V shed 6 bases and J shed 4 bases, with 21 bases lying between them. Germline CDR1 reads MNHEY; CDR2 reads SVGEGT. This CDR3 has 16 residues.

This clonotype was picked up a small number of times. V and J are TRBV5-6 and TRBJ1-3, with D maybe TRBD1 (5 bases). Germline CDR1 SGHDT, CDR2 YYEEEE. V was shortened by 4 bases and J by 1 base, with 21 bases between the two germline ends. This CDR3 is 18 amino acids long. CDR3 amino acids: CASSLPGRGRASGNTIYF. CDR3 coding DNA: TGTGCCAGCAGCCTCCCGGGCCGAGGCAGGGCGTCTGGAAACACCATATATTTT.

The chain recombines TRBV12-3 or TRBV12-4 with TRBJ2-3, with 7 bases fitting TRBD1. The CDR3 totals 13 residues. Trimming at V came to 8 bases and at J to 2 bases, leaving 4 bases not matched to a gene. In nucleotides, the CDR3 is TGTGCCAGCGTGGGACAGATCACAGATACGCAGTATTTT. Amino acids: CASVGQITDTQYF.

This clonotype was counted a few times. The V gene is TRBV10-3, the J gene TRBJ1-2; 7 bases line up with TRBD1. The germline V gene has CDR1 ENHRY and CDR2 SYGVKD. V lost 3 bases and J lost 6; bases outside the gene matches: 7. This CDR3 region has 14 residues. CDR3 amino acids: CAISETGAGNGYTF. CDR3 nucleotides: TGTGCCATCAGTGAAACAGGGGCTGGTAATGGCTACACCTTC.

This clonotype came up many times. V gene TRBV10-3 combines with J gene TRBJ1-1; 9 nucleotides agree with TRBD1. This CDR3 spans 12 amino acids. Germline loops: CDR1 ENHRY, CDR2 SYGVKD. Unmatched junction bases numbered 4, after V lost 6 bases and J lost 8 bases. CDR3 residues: CAIREDRGEAFF. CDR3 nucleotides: TGTGCCATCAGGGAGGACAGGGGCGAAGCTTTCTTT.

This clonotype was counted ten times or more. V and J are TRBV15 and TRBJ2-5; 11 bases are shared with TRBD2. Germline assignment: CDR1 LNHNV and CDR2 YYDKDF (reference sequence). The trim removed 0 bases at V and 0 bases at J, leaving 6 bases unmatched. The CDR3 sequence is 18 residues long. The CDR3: CATSRDFSTSGNQETQYF. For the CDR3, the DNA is TGTGCCACCAGCAGAGATTTTTCGACTAGCGGGAACCAAGAGACCCAGTACTTC.

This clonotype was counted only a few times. The CDR3 DNA follows: TGCAGCGTTGAAGATCCGGCCAGCGGGTATAACACTGAAGCTTTCTTT. Its protein product is CSVEDPASGYNTEAFF. This chain uses TRBV29-1 with TRBJ1-1; D is ambiguous. Deletions cut 0 bases from V and 2 bases from J, with 16 bases between. This CDR3 has 16 amino acids. CDR1 is SQVTM and CDR2 is ANQGSEA in the germline V gene.

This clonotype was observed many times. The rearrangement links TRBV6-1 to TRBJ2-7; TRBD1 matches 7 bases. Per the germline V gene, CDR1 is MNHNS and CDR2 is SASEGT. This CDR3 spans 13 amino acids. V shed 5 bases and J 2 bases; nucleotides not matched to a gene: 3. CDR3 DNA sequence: TGTGCCAGCAGTAAGGACAGGACCTACGAGCAGTACTTC. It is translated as CASSKDRTYEQYF.

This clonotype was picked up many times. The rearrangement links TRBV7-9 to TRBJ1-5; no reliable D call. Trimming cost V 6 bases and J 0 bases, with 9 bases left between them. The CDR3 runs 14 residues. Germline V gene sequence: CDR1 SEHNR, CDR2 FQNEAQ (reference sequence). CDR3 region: CASSSDGSNQPQHF. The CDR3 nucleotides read TGTGCCAGCAGTTCCGACGGTAGCAATCAGCCCCAGCATTTT.

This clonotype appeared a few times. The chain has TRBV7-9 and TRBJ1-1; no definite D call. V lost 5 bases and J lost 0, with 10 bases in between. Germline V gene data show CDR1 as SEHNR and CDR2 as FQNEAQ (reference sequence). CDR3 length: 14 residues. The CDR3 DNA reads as TGTGCCAGCAGCCACGGACGGATGAACACTGAAGCTTTCTTT. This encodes CASSHGRMNTEAFF.

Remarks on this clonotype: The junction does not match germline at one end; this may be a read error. The CDR3 DNA reads TGTGCCATCACTGAGCGGGGCACAGATACGCAGTATTTT. Its protein is CAITERGTDTQYF. The rearrangement links TRBV10-3 to TRBJ2-3; D possibly corresponds to TRBD2 (6 bases). The CDR3 is 13 amino acids. Germline values: CDR1 ENHRY, CDR2 SYGVKD.

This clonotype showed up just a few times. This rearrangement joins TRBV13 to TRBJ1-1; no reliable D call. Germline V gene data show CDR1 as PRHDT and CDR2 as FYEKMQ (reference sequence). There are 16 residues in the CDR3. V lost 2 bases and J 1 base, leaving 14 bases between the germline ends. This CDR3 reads CASSLLGSISNTEAFF. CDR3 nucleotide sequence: TGTGCCAGCAGCTTATTAGGCAGCATATCGAACACTGAAGCTTTCTTT.